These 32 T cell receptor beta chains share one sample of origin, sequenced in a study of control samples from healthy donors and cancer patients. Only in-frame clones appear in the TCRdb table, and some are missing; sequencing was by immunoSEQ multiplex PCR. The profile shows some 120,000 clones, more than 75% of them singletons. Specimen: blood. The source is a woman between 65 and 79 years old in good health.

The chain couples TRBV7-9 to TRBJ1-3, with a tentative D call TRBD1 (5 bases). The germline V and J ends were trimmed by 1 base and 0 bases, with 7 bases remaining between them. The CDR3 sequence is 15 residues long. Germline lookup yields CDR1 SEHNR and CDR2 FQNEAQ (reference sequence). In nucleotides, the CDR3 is TGTGCCAGCAGCTTAGAACAGGTCTCTGGAAACACCATATATTTT. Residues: CASSLEQVSGNTIYF.

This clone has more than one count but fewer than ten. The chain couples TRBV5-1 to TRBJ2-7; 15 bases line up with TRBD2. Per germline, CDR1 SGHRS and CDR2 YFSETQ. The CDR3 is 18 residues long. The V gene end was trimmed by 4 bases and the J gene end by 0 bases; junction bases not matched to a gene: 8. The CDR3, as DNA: TGCGCCAGCAGCACGGGACTAGCGGGGGGTATCCTCTCCTACGAGCAGTACTTC. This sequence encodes CASSTGLAGGILSYEQYF.

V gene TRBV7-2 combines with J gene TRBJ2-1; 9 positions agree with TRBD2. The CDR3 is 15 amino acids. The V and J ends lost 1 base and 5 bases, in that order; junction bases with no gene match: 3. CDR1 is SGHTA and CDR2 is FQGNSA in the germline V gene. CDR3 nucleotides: TGTGCCAGCAGCTTAGTGGCGGGGGGGGACAATGAGCAGTTCTTC. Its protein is CASSLVAGGDNEQFF.

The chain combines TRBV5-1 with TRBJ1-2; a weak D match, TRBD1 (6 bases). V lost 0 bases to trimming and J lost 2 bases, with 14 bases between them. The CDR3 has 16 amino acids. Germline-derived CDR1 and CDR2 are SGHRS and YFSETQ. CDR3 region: CASSLVQGGRNYGYTF. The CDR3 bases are TGCGCCAGCAGCTTGGTCCAAGGGGGGCGAAACTATGGCTACACCTTC.

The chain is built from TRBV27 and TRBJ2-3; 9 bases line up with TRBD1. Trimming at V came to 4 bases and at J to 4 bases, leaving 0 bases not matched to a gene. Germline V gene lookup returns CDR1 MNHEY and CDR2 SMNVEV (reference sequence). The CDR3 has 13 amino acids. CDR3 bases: TGTGCCAGCAGTTGGGACAGGGCAGATACGCAGTATTTT. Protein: CASSWDRADTQYF.

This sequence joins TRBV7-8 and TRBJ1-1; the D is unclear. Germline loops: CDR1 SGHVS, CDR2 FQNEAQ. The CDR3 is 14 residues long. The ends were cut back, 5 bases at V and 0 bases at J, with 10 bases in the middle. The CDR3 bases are TGTGCCAGCAGCGCAGGACGGCTGAACACTGAAGCTTTCTTT. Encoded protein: CASSAGRLNTEAFF.

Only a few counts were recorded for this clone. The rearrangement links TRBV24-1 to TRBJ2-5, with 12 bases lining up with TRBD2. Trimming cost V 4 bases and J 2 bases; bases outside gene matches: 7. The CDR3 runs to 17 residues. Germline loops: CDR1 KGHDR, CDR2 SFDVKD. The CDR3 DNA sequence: TGTGCCACCAGTGACCCCACTAGCGGGGGGAGACAAGAGACCCAGTACTTC. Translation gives CATSDPTSGGRQETQYF.

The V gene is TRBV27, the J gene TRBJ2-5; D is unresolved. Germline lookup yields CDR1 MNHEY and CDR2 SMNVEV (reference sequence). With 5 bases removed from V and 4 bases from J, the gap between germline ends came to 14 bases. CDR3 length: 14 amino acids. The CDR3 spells CASSPMAVRETQYF. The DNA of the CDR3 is TGTGCCAGCAGTCCAATGGCAGTACGAGAGACCCAGTACTTC.

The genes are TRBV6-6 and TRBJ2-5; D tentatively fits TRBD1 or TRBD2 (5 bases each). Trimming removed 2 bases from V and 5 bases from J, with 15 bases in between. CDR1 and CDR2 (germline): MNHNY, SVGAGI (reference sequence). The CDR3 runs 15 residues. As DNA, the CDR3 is TGTGCCAGCAGTTACCTTAGAGAGGGGTTGGAGACCCAGTACTTC. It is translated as CASSYLREGLETQYF.

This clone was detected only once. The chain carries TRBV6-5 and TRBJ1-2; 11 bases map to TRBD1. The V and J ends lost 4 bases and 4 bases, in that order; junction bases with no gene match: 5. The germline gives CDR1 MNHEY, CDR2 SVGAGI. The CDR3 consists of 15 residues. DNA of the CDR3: TGTGCCAGCAGTTTGGACAGGGGGCGCACCTATGGCTACACCTTC. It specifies CASSLDRGRTYGYTF.

CDR3 sequence reads: CASSPTGADYGYTF. Here the CDR3 DNA reads TGTGCCAGCTCACCAACAGGGGCGGACTATGGCTACACCTTC. The chain is built from TRBV18 and TRBJ1-2; 7 positions match TRBD1. The CDR3 spans 14 residues. Looked up from germline, CDR1 is KGHSH and CDR2 is LQKENI. The junction had 3 bases not matched to a gene; V was cut back by 2 bases and J by 3 bases.

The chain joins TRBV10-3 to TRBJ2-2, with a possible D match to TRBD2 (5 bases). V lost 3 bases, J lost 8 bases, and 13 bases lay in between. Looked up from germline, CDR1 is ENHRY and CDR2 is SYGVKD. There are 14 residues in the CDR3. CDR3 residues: CAISDLSEAGELFF. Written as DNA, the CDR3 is TGTGCCATCAGTGACCTATCGGAGGCGGGGGAGCTGTTTTTT.

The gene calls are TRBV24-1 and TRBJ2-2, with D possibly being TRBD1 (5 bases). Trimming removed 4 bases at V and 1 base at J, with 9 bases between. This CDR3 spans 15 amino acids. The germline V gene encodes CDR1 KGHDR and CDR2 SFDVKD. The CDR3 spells CATSDPTENTGELFF. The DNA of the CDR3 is TGTGCCACCAGTGACCCGACAGAGAACACCGGGGAGCTGTTTTTT.

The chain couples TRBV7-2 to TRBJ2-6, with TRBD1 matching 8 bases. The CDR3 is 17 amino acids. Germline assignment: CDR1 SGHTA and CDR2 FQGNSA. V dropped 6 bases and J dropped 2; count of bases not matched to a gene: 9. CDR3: CASSPGQGYPGANVLTF. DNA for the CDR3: TGTGCCAGCAGTCCCGGACAGGGTTACCCTGGGGCCAACGTCCTGACTTTC.

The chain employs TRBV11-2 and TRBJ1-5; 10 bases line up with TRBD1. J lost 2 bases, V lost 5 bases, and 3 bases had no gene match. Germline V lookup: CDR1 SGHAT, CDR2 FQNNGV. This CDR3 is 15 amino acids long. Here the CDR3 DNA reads TGTGCCAGCAGCCGGGGGACAGGGGGCAATCAGCCCCAGCATTTT. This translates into CASSRGTGGNQPQHF.

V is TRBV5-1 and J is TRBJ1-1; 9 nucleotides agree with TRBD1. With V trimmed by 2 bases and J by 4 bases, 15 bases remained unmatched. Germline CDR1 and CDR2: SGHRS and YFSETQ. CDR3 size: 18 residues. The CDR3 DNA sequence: TGCGCCAGCAGCTTTAGAGGACAGGGGAACGAAGGTGGCACTGAAGCTTTCTTT. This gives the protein CASSFRGQGNEGGTEAFF.

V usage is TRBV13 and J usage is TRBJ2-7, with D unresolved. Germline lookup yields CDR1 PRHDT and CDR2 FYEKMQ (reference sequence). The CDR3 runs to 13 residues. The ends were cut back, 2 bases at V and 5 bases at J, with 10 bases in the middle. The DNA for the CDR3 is TGTGCCAGCAGCTTATTGTCCCTGGACGAGCAGTACTTC. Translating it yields CASSLLSLDEQYF.

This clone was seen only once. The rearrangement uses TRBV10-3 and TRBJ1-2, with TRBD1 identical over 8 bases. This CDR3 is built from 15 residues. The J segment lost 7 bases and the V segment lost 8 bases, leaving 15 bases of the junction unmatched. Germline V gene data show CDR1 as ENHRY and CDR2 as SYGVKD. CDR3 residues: CAIGAGGHPAGGYTF. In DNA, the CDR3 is TGTGCCATCGGAGCAGGGGGCCATCCCGCCGGTGGCTACACCTTC.

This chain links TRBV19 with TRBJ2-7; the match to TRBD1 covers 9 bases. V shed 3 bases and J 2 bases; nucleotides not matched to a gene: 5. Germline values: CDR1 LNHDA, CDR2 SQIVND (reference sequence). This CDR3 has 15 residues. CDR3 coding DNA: TGTGCCAGTAGTATGCCGGGACAGGGCACCTACGAGCAGTACTTC. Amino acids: CASSMPGQGTYEQYF.

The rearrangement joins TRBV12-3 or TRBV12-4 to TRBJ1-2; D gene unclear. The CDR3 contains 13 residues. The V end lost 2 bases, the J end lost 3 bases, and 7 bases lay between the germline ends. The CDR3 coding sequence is TGTGCCAGCAGTTTACTGACCCACTATGGCTACACCTTC. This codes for CASSLLTHYGYTF.

CDR3 loop: CATSRAGSRETQYF. Written as DNA, the CDR3 is TGTGCCACCAGCAGAGCGGGCTCTCGCGAGACCCAGTACTTC. This chain uses TRBV15 with TRBJ2-5; no clear D gene. The V end lost 1 base, the J end lost 5 bases, and 11 bases lay between the germline ends. CDR1 and CDR2 (germline): LNHNV, YYDKDF (reference sequence). The CDR3 loop spans 14 amino acids.

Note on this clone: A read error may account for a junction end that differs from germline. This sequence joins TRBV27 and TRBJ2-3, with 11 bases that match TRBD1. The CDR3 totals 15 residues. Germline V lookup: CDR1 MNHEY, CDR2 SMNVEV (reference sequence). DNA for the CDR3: TGTGCCAGCAATTTACCGGGACAGGGGGCAGATACGCAGTATTTT. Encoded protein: CASNLPGQGADTQYF.

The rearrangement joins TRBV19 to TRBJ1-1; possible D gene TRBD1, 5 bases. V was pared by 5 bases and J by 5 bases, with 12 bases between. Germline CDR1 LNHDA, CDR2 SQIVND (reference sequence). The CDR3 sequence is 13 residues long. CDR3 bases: TGTGCCAGTAGTTACCAGGGTCGGACTGAAGCTTTCTTT. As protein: CASSYQGRTEAFF. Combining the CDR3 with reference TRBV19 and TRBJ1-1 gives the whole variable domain DGGITQSPKYLFRKEGQNVTLSCEQNLNHDAMYWYRQDPGQGLRLIYYSQIVNDFQKGDIAEGYSVSREKKESFPLTVTSAQKNPTAFYLCASSYQGRTEAFFGQGTRLTVV.

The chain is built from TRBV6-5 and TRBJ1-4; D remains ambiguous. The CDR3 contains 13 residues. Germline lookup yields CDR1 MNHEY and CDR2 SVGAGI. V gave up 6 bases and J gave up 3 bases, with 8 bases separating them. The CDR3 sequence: CASRRAANEKLFF. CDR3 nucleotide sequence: TGTGCCAGCAGGCGGGCCGCTAATGAAAAACTGTTTTTT.

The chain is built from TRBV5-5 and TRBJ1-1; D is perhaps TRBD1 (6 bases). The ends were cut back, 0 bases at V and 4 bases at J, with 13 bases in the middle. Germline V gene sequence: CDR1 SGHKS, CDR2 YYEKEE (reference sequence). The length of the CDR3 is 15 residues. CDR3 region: CASSLAGGEGTEAFF. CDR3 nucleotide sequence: TGTGCCAGCAGCTTGGCGGGGGGCGAGGGCACTGAAGCTTTCTTT.

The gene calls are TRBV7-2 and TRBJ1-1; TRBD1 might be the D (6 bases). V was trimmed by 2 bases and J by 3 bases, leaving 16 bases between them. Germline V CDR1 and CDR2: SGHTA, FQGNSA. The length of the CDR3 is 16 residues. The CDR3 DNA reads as TGTGCCAGCAGCTTATTGGCAGGGGCGTGGGACACTGAAGCTTTCTTT. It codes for CASSLLAGAWDTEAFF.

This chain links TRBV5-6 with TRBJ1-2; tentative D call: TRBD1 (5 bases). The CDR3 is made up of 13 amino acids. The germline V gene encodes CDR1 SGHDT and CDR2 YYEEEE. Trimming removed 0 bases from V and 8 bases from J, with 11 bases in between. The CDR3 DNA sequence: TGTGCCAGCAGCTTGGCAGGGCAGCCCGGCTACACCTTC. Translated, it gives CASSLAGQPGYTF.

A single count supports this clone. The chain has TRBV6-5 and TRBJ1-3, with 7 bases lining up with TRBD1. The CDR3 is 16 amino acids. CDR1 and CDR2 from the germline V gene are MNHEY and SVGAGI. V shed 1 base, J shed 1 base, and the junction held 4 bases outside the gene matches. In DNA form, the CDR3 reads TGTGCCAGCAGTTACTGGGACAGATCTTCTGGAAACACCATATATTTT. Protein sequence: CASSYWDRSSGNTIYF.

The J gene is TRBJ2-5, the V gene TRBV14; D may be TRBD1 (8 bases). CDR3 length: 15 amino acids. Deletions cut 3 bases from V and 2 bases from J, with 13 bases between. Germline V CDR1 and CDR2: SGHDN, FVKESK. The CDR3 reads CASSQTGEGQETQYF. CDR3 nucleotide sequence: TGTGCCAGCAGCCAGACAGGGGAGGGTCAAGAGACCCAGTACTTC. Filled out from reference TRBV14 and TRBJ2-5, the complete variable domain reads EAGVTQFPSHSVIEKGQTVTLRCDPISGHDNLYWYRRVMGKEIKFLLHFVKESKQDESGMPNNRFLAERTGGTYSTLKVQPAELEDSGVYFCASSQTGEGQETQYFGPGTRLLVL.

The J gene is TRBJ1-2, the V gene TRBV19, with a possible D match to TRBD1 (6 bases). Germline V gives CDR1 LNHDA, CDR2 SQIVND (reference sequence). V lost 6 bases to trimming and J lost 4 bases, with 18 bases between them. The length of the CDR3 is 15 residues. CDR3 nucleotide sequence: TGTGCCAGTAGCCGGCGACAGGATTTTACCTATGGCTACACCTTC. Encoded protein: CASSRRQDFTYGYTF.

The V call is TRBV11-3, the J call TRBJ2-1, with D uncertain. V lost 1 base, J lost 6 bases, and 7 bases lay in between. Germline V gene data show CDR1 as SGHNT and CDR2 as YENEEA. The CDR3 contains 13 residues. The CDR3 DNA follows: TGTGCCAGCAGCTTAGGGGCCGCCAATGAGCAGTTCTTC. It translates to CASSLGAANEQFF. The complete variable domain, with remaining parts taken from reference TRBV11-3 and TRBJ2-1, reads EAGVVQSPRYKIIEKKQPVAFWCNPISGHNTLYWYLQNLGQGPELLIRYENEEAVDDSQLPKDRFSAERLKGVDSTLKIQPAELGDSAVYLCASSLGAANEQFFGPGTRLTVL.

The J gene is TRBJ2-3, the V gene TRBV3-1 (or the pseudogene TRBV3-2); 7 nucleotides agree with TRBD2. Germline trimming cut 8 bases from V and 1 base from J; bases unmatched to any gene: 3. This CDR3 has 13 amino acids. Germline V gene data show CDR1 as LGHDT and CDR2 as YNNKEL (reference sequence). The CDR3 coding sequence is TGTGCCAGCCGGGACTACCGCACAGATACGCAGTATTTT. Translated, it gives CASRDYRTDTQYF.